The 28 T cell receptor beta chains below come from one sample, sequenced in a study of patients and donors after allogeneic stem cell transplantation. TCRdb recomputed calls from the RT-PCR reads with MiXCR, one row per CDR3 protein. The data contain a few hundred thousand distinct CDR3 sequences, roughly 38% of them singletons. Sequencing input: blood, either unsorted or a sorted T cell fraction (not recorded which). All receptors derive from a human donor who was either an allogeneic HSCT recipient or a stem cell or donor lymphocyte infusion donor (not recorded which). It is not recorded whose cells these are; they may come from a transplant donor.

This sequence joins TRBV20-1 and TRBJ1-1; D unresolved. The CDR3 has 12 amino acids. Trimming took off 3 bases at V and 1 base at J, with 6 bases between the two ends. CDR1 is DFQATT and CDR2 is SNEGSKA in the germline V gene (reference sequence). CDR3 sequence: CSASKSNTEAFF. The CDR3 DNA is TGCAGTGCTAGTAAGTCGAACACTGAAGCTTTCTTT.

This clonotype was seen repeatedly, ten times or more. The V and J genes are TRBV19 and TRBJ1-5; 9 bases agree with TRBD1. The germline V gene has CDR1 LNHDA and CDR2 SQIVND (reference sequence). The length of the CDR3 is 15 residues. Unmatched junction bases numbered 7, after V lost 4 bases and J lost 6 bases. The CDR3 region is CASSTPGQGTQPQHF. DNA for the CDR3: TGTGCCAGTAGTACACCGGGACAGGGCACTCAGCCCCAGCATTTT.

The chain recombines TRBV28 with TRBJ2-7; 8 bases line up with TRBD1. The germline V gene has CDR1 MDHEN and CDR2 SYDVKM. CDR3 length equals 14 residues. The J segment lost 2 bases and the V segment lost 8 bases, leaving 8 bases of the junction unmatched. In DNA form, the CDR3 reads TGTGCCAGCGACGGGACAGGACCAACCTACGAGCAGTACTTC. It encodes CASDGTGPTYEQYF.

This clonotype was detected a few times. V and J are TRBV5-5 and TRBJ1-1; D not certain. The CDR3 loop spans 13 amino acids. CDR1 SGHKS and CDR2 YYEKEE come from the germline V gene (reference sequence). Trimming took 7 bases from V and 1 from J, leaving 11 bases between them. In DNA form, the CDR3 reads TGTGCCAGCTCGGCCCGAGGGAACACTGAAGCTTTCTTT. It codes for CASSARGNTEAFF.

This chain joins TRBV12-3 or TRBV12-4 and TRBJ1-4; 10 nucleotides align to TRBD1. Trimming removed 7 bases from V and 6 bases from J; junction bases left unmatched: 8. The CDR3 covers 15 residues. DNA for the CDR3: TGTGCCAGCACCTTAAGGGACAGGGGTTATGAAAAACTGTTTTTT. Its translation is CASTLRDRGYEKLFF.

The chain combines TRBV12-3 or TRBV12-4 with TRBJ1-2; D gene uncertain. The CDR3 totals 13 residues. Between the trimmed V and J ends, which lost 1 base and 4 bases, there was a span of 7 bases. The CDR3 loop reads CASSLELSYGYTF. The CDR3 DNA reads TGTGCCAGCAGTTTAGAACTCTCCTATGGCTACACCTTC.

This chain joins TRBV28 and TRBJ1-2; D is unclear. The V gene lost 4 bases and the J gene lost 5 bases, with 11 bases spanning the gap. Germline assignment: CDR1 MDHEN and CDR2 SYDVKM. The CDR3 covers 13 residues. The CDR3 reads CASSSRPTYGYTF. In nucleotides, the CDR3 is TGTGCCAGCAGTTCTCGACCTACTTATGGCTACACCTTC.

The chain is built from TRBV7-9 and TRBJ1-4, with D hard to call. V was shortened by 5 bases and J by 8 bases, with 18 bases between the two germline ends. This CDR3 contains 15 residues. Germline CDR1 is SEHNR and CDR2 is FQNEAQ (reference sequence). The CDR3 DNA is TGTGCCAGCAGCCTGAACTTGAGGATAGGGGAAAAACTGTTTTTT. It encodes CASSLNLRIGEKLFF.

The chain is built from TRBV7-9 and TRBJ2-1; no definite D call. This CDR3 is 14 amino acids long. V dropped 5 bases and J dropped 5 bases, with 13 bases sitting between them. CDR1 is SEHNR and CDR2 is FQNEAQ in the germline V gene (reference sequence). CDR3 region: CASSDRWLDNEQFF. In nucleotides, the CDR3 is TGTGCCAGCAGCGATAGGTGGCTCGACAATGAGCAGTTCTTC.

This chain joins TRBV5-5 and TRBJ2-2, with TRBD1 matching 10 bases. The germline CDR1 and CDR2 sequences are SGHKS and YYEKEE (reference sequence). The ends lost 4 bases at V and 1 base at J; junction bases unmatched: 4. The CDR3 has 16 residues. The CDR3 loop is CASSRDRGENTGELFF. CDR3 nucleotides: TGTGCCAGCAGCAGGGACAGGGGCGAGAACACCGGGGAGCTGTTTTTT.

This chain uses TRBV20-1 with TRBJ2-1, with D hard to call. CDR1 is DFQATT and CDR2 is SNEGSKA in the germline V gene (reference sequence). The CDR3 has 15 amino acids. Between the trimmed V and J ends, which lost 0 bases and 1 base, there was a span of 10 bases. CDR3 DNA: TGCAGTGCTAGAGATCGGAAGGGATCCTACAATGAGCAGTTCTTC. Translated: CSARDRKGSYNEQFF.

In DNA, the CDR3 is TGTGCCAGCAGTGAATACGGACAGGGATCCTACGAGCAGTACTTC. Encoded protein: CASSEYGQGSYEQYF. This chain links TRBV6-1 with TRBJ2-7; 8 bases fit TRBD1. Germline V gives CDR1 MNHNS, CDR2 SASEGT. This CDR3 comprises 15 residues. V was clipped by 2 bases and J by 1 base; unmatched bases: 4.

The V gene is TRBV10-3, the J gene TRBJ1-5; tentative D call: TRBD1 (5 bases). The CDR3 is made up of 13 amino acids. V was trimmed by 11 bases and J by 4 bases, leaving 15 bases between them. CDR1 is ENHRY and CDR2 is SYGVKD in the germline V gene. This CDR3 is CAGQEDPNQPQHF. In DNA form, the CDR3 reads TGTGCCGGACAAGAGGACCCTAATCAGCCCCAGCATTTT.

The chain combines TRBV4-3 with TRBJ2-1; maybe TRBD1 (6 bases). V lost 0 bases, J lost 6 bases, and 15 bases lay in between. The germline V gene encodes CDR1 LGHNA and CDR2 YSLEER. The CDR3 length is 16 residues. The CDR3 DNA reads as TGCGCCAGCAGCCAAGATGCCAGGGGTGGATCCAATGAGCAGTTCTTC. Translation gives CASSQDARGGSNEQFF.

The chain couples TRBV3-1 to TRBJ2-1; D gene unclear. Per germline, CDR1 LGHDT and CDR2 YNNKEL (reference sequence). Trimming shortened V by 1 base and J by 6 bases, and 7 bases separated the two germline ends. The CDR3 loop spans 13 amino acids. CDR3 DNA sequence: TGTGCCAGCAGCCAAGCTGGGCGCAATGAGCAGTTCTTC. Translating gives CASSQAGRNEQFF.

This clonotype has a handful of counts. The chain combines TRBV19 with TRBJ1-2, with 7 bases fitting TRBD1. The CDR3 extends over 14 amino acids. CDR1 is LNHDA, CDR2 SQIVND, per germline (reference sequence). The ends lost 8 bases at V and 0 bases at J; junction bases unmatched: 6. The CDR3 region has the DNA TGTGCCAGTTTGTCGGGACAGACTAACTATGGCTACACCTTC. Protein product: CASLSGQTNYGYTF.

The chain links TRBV27 to TRBJ1-6, with 7 bases that match TRBD1. The CDR3 has 18 amino acids. V shed 10 bases, J shed 1 base, and the junction held 16 bases outside the gene matches. From germline, CDR1 is MNHEY and CDR2 SMNVEV (reference sequence). For the CDR3, the DNA is TGTGCCATGCAAATAGACAGGGAGGATGAATCCTATAATTCACCCCTCCACTTT. This sequence encodes CAMQIDREDESYNSPLHF.

This chain connects TRBV12-3 or TRBV12-4 to TRBJ1-2; D uncertain. The CDR3 runs to 14 residues. Trimming shortened V by 2 bases and J by 0 bases, and 7 bases separated the two germline ends. The CDR3 loop is CASSLSSSNYGYTF. For the CDR3, the DNA is TGTGCCAGCAGTTTAAGTTCTTCTAACTATGGCTACACCTTC.

This chain links TRBV6-6 with TRBJ1-4, with D possibly matching TRBD1 (6 bases). Trimming removed 4 bases from V and 7 bases from J, with 13 bases in between. Germline V gene data show CDR1 as MNHNY and CDR2 as SVGAGI (reference sequence). The CDR3 length is 14 residues. DNA of the CDR3: TGTGCCAGCAGTTTGTCCAGGGGCGTTGAAAAACTGTTTTTT. Translation: CASSLSRGVEKLFF.

The chain employs TRBV20-1 and TRBJ2-1; perhaps TRBD2 as D (5 bases). CDR3 size: 12 residues. Germline assignment: CDR1 DFQATT and CDR2 SNEGSKA (reference sequence). The V and J ends lost 3 bases and 5 bases respectively, with 8 bases between them. CDR3 sequence: CSASGENNEQFF. CDR3 coding DNA: TGCAGTGCTAGCGGGGAGAACAATGAGCAGTTCTTC.

This clonotype appeared a few times. The chain uses TRBV10-3 and TRBJ1-5, with TRBD1 matching over 7 bases. This CDR3 has 15 residues. J lost 1 base, V lost 2 bases, and 2 bases had no gene match. The V gene's germline CDR1 is ENHRY and CDR2 SYGVKD. CDR3 protein: CAISETQGSNQPQHF. DNA of the CDR3: TGTGCCATCAGTGAGACACAGGGGAGCAATCAGCCCCAGCATTTT.

The V call is TRBV6-2 or TRBV6-3, the J call TRBJ1-2; weak D call: TRBD1 (5 bases). The CDR3 runs 14 residues. Trimming cost V 7 bases and J 4 bases, with 16 bases left between them. Germline CDR1 and CDR2: MNHEY and SVGEGT. CDR3 protein: CASTPTGRGYGYTF. The CDR3, as DNA: TGTGCCAGCACCCCGACGGGACGGGGCTATGGCTACACCTTC.

This clonotype was seen more than once but under ten times. The rearrangement joins TRBV7-9 to TRBJ1-4, with TRBD1 as a possible D gene (6 bases). CDR1 is SEHNR, CDR2 FQNEAQ, per germline (reference sequence). Trimming shortened V by 2 bases and J by 5 bases, and 12 bases separated the two germline ends. The CDR3 is 15 residues long. The CDR3 here is CASSLTLRGNEKLFF. The DNA of the CDR3 is TGTGCCAGCAGCTTAACATTGAGGGGGAATGAAAAACTGTTTTTT.

V usage is TRBV29-1 and J usage is TRBJ1-1; a weak D match, TRBD1 (5 bases). This CDR3 is 14 amino acids long. V gave up 1 base and J gave up 0 bases, with 9 bases separating them. Germline V gives CDR1 SQVTM, CDR2 ANQGSEA. As DNA, the CDR3 is TGCAGCGTTGAAGGACAGACTATGAACACTGAAGCTTTCTTT. This sequence encodes CSVEGQTMNTEAFF.

This chain connects TRBV7-9 to TRBJ1-4; D not certain. The V and J ends lost 8 bases and 8 bases respectively, with 24 bases between them. CDR1 SEHNR and CDR2 FQNEAQ come from the germline V gene (reference sequence). This CDR3 is built from 16 residues. DNA of the CDR3: TGTGCCAGCGACGTAGGATCCGCGCTGGGTGGGGAAAAACTGTTTTTT. This translates into CASDVGSALGGEKLFF.

V is TRBV6-2 or TRBV6-3 and J is TRBJ1-1; no reliable D call. Germline CDR1 reads MNHEY; CDR2 reads SVGEGT. This CDR3 spans 14 amino acids. Trimming took 8 bases from V and 1 from J, leaving 14 bases between them. The CDR3 region is CASRVQIENTEAFF. The CDR3 region has the DNA TGTGCCAGCCGAGTTCAGATAGAGAACACTGAAGCTTTCTTT.

The rearrangement links TRBV4-1 to TRBJ2-3; a possible D gene is TRBD2 (5 bases). CDR3 size: 18 residues. The V gene's germline CDR1 is MGHRA and CDR2 YSYEKL. V dropped 0 bases and J dropped 6 bases, with 22 bases sitting between them. In DNA, the CDR3 is TGCGCCAGCAGCCAAGATCCGGGTGGGGTTTCGGGAACGGATACGCAGTATTTT. Its protein product is CASSQDPGGVSGTDTQYF.

This clonotype was counted a few times. This sequence joins TRBV15 and TRBJ1-1, with a tentative D call TRBD1 (5 bases). The V gene lost 0 bases and the J gene lost 0 bases, with 8 bases spanning the gap. The germline V gene has CDR1 LNHNV and CDR2 YYDKDF (reference sequence). The length of the CDR3 is 15 residues. The CDR3 spells CATSRDRGMNTEAFF. The CDR3 coding sequence is TGTGCCACCAGCAGAGATCGGGGCATGAACACTGAAGCTTTCTTT.